The next 31 T cell receptor beta chains were all read from a single sample in a study of T cells after posttransplantation cyclophosphamide. Cyclophosphamide on days +3 and +4 followed busulfan-fludarabine conditioning and a marrow graft. Data came from immunoSEQ multiplex PCR; TCRdb stores just in-frame clones and leaves some out. The data show about 14,000 clones, with none appearing a single time. The sample in question was PBMCs, obtained 1162 days after allogeneic stem cell transplant with posttransplant cyclophosphamide. All receptors derive from a female patient in her thirties or forties who received an allogeneic stem cell transplant from a related donor, was CMV-positive, and had no GVHD. Some T cells may be graft donor cells.

This clone was seen many times. The V and J genes are TRBV7-2 and TRBJ2-1; TRBD2 aligns across 8 bases. Germline V gene sequence: CDR1 SGHTA, CDR2 FQGNSA. The CDR3 runs 15 residues. V was clipped by 2 bases and J by 4 bases; unmatched bases: 4. CDR3 sequence reads: CASSLRAGGYNEQFF. DNA for the CDR3: TGTGCCAGCAGCTTAAGGGCGGGGGGATACAATGAGCAGTTCTTC.

This clone appeared many times. The rearrangement uses TRBV7-9 and TRBJ1-1, with 7 bases fitting TRBD1. CDR1 is SEHNR, CDR2 FQNEAQ, per germline (reference sequence). This CDR3 contains 15 residues. J was trimmed by 2 bases and V by 5 bases; bases with no gene match: 8. This CDR3 reads CASSPGTASNTEAFF. The CDR3 nucleotides read TGTGCCAGCAGCCCTGGGACAGCCTCCAACACTGAAGCTTTCTTT. Together with reference TRBV7-9 and TRBJ1-1, the CDR3 gives the full variable domain: DTGVSQNPRHKITKRGQNVTFRCDPISEHNRLYWYRQTLGQGPEFLTYFQNEAQLEKSRLLSDRFSAERPKGSFSTLEIQRTEQGDSAMYLCASSPGTASNTEAFFGQGTRLTVV.

This clone was observed at least ten times. The rearrangement joins TRBV20-1 to TRBJ1-1; D remains unclear. Germline CDR1 is DFQATT and CDR2 is SNEGSKA (reference sequence). V lost 7 bases and J lost 3, with 9 bases in between. The CDR3 sequence is 11 residues long. The CDR3 here is CSGTRDTEAFF. The CDR3 DNA is TGCAGTGGAACGAGGGACACTGAAGCTTTCTTT.

This clone was seen repeatedly, ten times or more. The chain carries TRBV5-1 and TRBJ1-1; D is ambiguous. The CDR3 runs to 12 residues. Germline V gene data show CDR1 as SGHRS and CDR2 as YFSETQ. Trimming shortened V by 0 bases and J by 4 bases, and 4 bases separated the two germline ends. CDR3 in amino acids: CASSLGATEAFF. CDR3 coding DNA: TGCGCCAGCAGCTTGGGGGCCACTGAAGCTTTCTTT.

This clone came up many times. The rearrangement joins TRBV28 to TRBJ2-7, with D possibly TRBD2 on 6 matching bases. Germline lookup yields CDR1 MDHEN and CDR2 SYDVKM. The CDR3 runs to 13 residues. V shed 5 bases and J shed 6 bases, with 14 bases lying between them. As DNA, the CDR3 is TGTGCCAGCAGTCAGACGGGGGAGACCGAGCAGTACTTC. This sequence encodes CASSQTGETEQYF.

This clone was detected many times. CDR3 DNA: TGCGCCAGCAGCCTCGCTCCCGGGACAGACTCCTACGAGCAGTACTTC. Translation gives CASSLAPGTDSYEQYF. The V and J genes are TRBV4-1 and TRBJ2-7; 7 nucleotides match TRBD1. Germline V gene sequence: CDR1 MGHRA, CDR2 YSYEKL. Trimming at V came to 4 bases and at J to 0 bases, leaving 9 bases not matched to a gene. The CDR3 contains 16 residues.

The table lists this clone with many counts. The CDR3, as DNA: TGTGCCAGTAGTATACGGGGAGCTGGCTACACCTTC. Protein: CASSIRGAGYTF. This chain uses TRBV19 with TRBJ1-2; D unclear. V gave up 2 bases and J gave up 7 bases, with 8 bases separating them. Germline V gene data show CDR1 as LNHDA and CDR2 as SQIVND (reference sequence). The CDR3 spans 12 residues.

This clone showed up many times. The chain combines TRBV18 with TRBJ2-7; D gene unclear. Looked up from germline, CDR1 is KGHSH and CDR2 is LQKENI. The V end lost 6 bases, the J end lost 0 bases, and 6 bases lay between the germline ends. The CDR3 spans 12 residues. CDR3 sequence reads: CASSSSSYEQYF. DNA for the CDR3: TGTGCCAGCTCGTCCAGCTCCTACGAGCAGTACTTC.

This clone appeared many times. This sample includes further DNA sequences coding for the same CDR3. V is TRBV29-1 and J is TRBJ2-3; 7 nucleotides match TRBD2. The V gene end was trimmed by 3 bases and the J gene end by 5 bases; junction bases not matched to a gene: 2. Germline V gene sequence: CDR1 SQVTM, CDR2 ANQGSEA. This CDR3 has 12 residues. In DNA form, the CDR3 reads TGCAGCGTTGATTGGGAGGGAGATACGCAGTATTTT. Amino acids: CSVDWEGDTQYF.

This clone was detected ten times or more. The chain links TRBV10-3 to TRBJ2-7, with 8 bases identical to TRBD2. Germline V lookup: CDR1 ENHRY, CDR2 SYGVKD. This CDR3 is built from 13 residues. V dropped 8 bases and J dropped 1; count of bases not matched to a gene: 4. The CDR3 region has the DNA TGTGCCATCCAGGTAGCGGGGTCCTACGAGCAGTACTTC. Translation: CAIQVAGSYEQYF.

This chain uses TRBV9 with TRBJ2-5, with 7 bases aligning to TRBD2. Germline CDR1 and CDR2: SGDLS and YYNGEE. This CDR3 region has 14 residues. Trimming took 4 bases from V and 11 from J; bases not matched to a gene: 14. CDR3 coding DNA: TGTGCCAGCAGCCCTCGGGGCCCGGGGAGGGAGCAGTACTTC. It is translated as CASSPRGPGREQYF.

This clone was found a few times. The rearrangement links TRBV4-1 to TRBJ2-7, with D maybe TRBD2 (5 bases). Between the trimmed V and J ends, which lost 0 bases and 4 bases, there was a span of 10 bases. Germline lookup yields CDR1 MGHRA and CDR2 YSYEKL. CDR3 size: 14 residues. In DNA, the CDR3 is TGCGCCAGCAGCCAAGAGGCAGCGGCGTACGAGCAGTACTTC. It specifies CASSQEAAAYEQYF.

This clone has a count of ten or more. V and J are TRBV28 and TRBJ1-5, with 9 bases matching TRBD1. Trimming at V came to 4 bases and at J to 6 bases, leaving 13 bases not matched to a gene. In germline, CDR1 is MDHEN, CDR2 SYDVKM. The CDR3 length is 17 residues. The CDR3 loop reads CASSSGAQGASGQPQHF. In DNA form, the CDR3 reads TGTGCCAGCAGTTCAGGGGCACAGGGGGCCTCAGGTCAGCCCCAGCATTTT. The full variable domain, in which reference TRBV28 and TRBJ1-5 provide the parts outside the CDR3, is DVKVTQSSRYLVKRTGEKVFLECVQDMDHENMFWYRQDPGLGLRLIYFSYDVKMKEKGDIPEGYSVSREKKERFSLILESASTNQTSMYLCASSSGAQGASGQPQHFGDGTRLSIL.

Ten or more counts support this clone. This rearrangement joins TRBV6-5 to TRBJ2-7; D remains ambiguous. With 4 bases removed from V and 4 bases from J, the gap between germline ends came to 14 bases. The CDR3 extends over 14 amino acids. Germline V gives CDR1 MNHEY, CDR2 SVGAGI. This CDR3 reads CASSFDPRRYEQYF. For the CDR3, the DNA is TGTGCCAGCAGTTTCGACCCCCGGCGGTACGAGCAGTACTTC.

This clone was counted ten times or more. The genes are TRBV7-9 and TRBJ2-7; D remains ambiguous. The V end was cut by 3 bases, the J end by 1 base, with 10 bases between. The CDR3 sequence is 14 residues long. Germline assignment: CDR1 SEHNR and CDR2 FQNEAQ (reference sequence). CDR3 nucleotide sequence: TGTGCCAGCAGCTTTAGGCAGGATTCCTACGAGCAGTACTTC. This sequence encodes CASSFRQDSYEQYF.

This clone was found many times. The gene calls are TRBV5-1 and TRBJ2-3; D not resolved. Germline CDR1 SGHRS, CDR2 YFSETQ. This CDR3 is 12 amino acids long. V was cut by 0 bases and J by 6 bases, with 5 bases left in between. In DNA form, the CDR3 reads TGCGCCAGCAGCTTGGATGGCGATACGCAGTATTTT. This gives the protein CASSLDGDTQYF.

This clone was recorded at least ten times. This rearrangement joins TRBV7-9 to TRBJ2-7; 12 bases are shared with TRBD1. Unmatched junction bases numbered 7, after V lost 4 bases and J lost 6 bases. Germline V lookup: CDR1 SEHNR, CDR2 FQNEAQ (reference sequence). CDR3 size: 15 residues. DNA of the CDR3: TGTGCCAGCAGCTCTACCGGGACAGGGGGCAGCGAGCAGTACTTC. Translated: CASSSTGTGGSEQYF.

This sequence joins TRBV29-1 and TRBJ2-3; 7 bases map to TRBD1. V was pared by 0 bases and J by 4 bases, with 4 bases of the junction left unmatched. Germline values: CDR1 SQVTM, CDR2 ANQGSEA. The CDR3 consists of 14 residues. The CDR3 protein is CSVEDRQGPDTQYF. The CDR3 DNA sequence: TGCAGCGTTGAAGATAGACAGGGCCCAGATACGCAGTATTTT.

The V gene is TRBV19, the J gene TRBJ1-1; 9 nucleotides align to TRBD1. The germline CDR1 and CDR2 sequences are LNHDA and SQIVND (reference sequence). The CDR3 runs to 17 residues. J lost 13 bases, V lost 4 bases, and 22 bases had no gene match. The CDR3 DNA reads TGTGCCAGTAGTACAGGGGGCCTTAATCCCGGGACAGGGCTAGATTTCTTT. Amino acids: CASSTGGLNPGTGLDFF.

This clone was picked up many times. The chain links TRBV2 to TRBJ2-5, with a weak D call TRBD1 (6 bases). The CDR3 has 14 residues. V was pared by 3 bases and J by 1 base, with 9 bases between. Germline loops: CDR1 SNHLY, CDR2 FYNNEI. The CDR3 nucleotides are TGTGCCAGCAGTGATGACAGGTTCCAAGAGACCCAGTACTTC. Its translation: CASSDDRFQETQYF.

This clone was counted ten times or more. The chain couples TRBV6-5 to TRBJ2-1; TRBD2 matches 8 bases. There are 15 residues in the CDR3. Germline V gene lookup returns CDR1 MNHEY and CDR2 SVGAGI. The V segment lost 0 bases and the J segment 5 bases; nucleotides outside the gene matches: 3. This chain's CDR3 is CASSYSTGGNNEQFF. CDR3 DNA: TGTGCCAGCAGTTACTCGACGGGAGGGAACAATGAGCAGTTCTTC.

This chain links TRBV11-2 with TRBJ2-1; 12 nucleotides match TRBD1. The CDR3 runs 18 residues. CDR1 and CDR2 from the germline V gene are SGHAT and FQNNGV. The junction had 10 bases not matched to a gene; V was cut back by 1 base and J by 6 bases. For the CDR3, the DNA is TGTGCCAGCAGCTTAGTCACCTTAACGGGACAGGGGGCCAATGAGCAGTTCTTC. Protein product: CASSLVTLTGQGANEQFF. The full variable domain, in which reference TRBV11-2 and TRBJ2-1 provide the parts outside the CDR3, is EAGVAQSPRYKIIEKRQSVAFWCNPISGHATLYWYQQILGQGPKLLIQFQNNGVVDDSQLPKDRFSAERLKGVDSTLKIQPAKLEDSAVYLCASSLVTLTGQGANEQFFGPGTRLTVL.

This clone was picked up many times. The J gene is TRBJ1-6, the V gene TRBV29-1; D unclear. This CDR3 spans 11 amino acids. The V end was cut by 4 bases, the J end by 14 bases, with 12 bases between. Germline CDR1 is SQVTM and CDR2 is ANQGSEA. The CDR3 is CSVVEDAALHF. CDR3 coding DNA: TGCAGCGTTGTGGAGGACGCGGCCCTCCACTTT.

This clone was seen more than once but under ten times. The J gene is TRBJ2-3, the V gene TRBV7-2, with 9 bases fitting TRBD2. Germline values: CDR1 SGHTA, CDR2 FQGNSA. The CDR3 spans 14 residues. V dropped 3 bases and J dropped 5; count of bases not matched to a gene: 3. CDR3 sequence: CASSLRGGRDTQYF. DNA of the CDR3: TGTGCCAGCAGCTTGCGGGGGGGAAGAGATACGCAGTATTTT.

This clone was counted at least ten times. The chain joins TRBV6-5 to TRBJ2-1; 11 positions match TRBD1. V was clipped by 5 bases and J by 9 bases; unmatched bases: 9. The CDR3 length is 15 residues. The V gene's germline CDR1 is MNHEY and CDR2 SVGAGI. CDR3 protein: CASSPGTGGLGEQFF. CDR3 coding DNA: TGTGCCAGCAGTCCCGGGACAGGGGGGTTGGGTGAGCAGTTCTTC.

This clone showed up many times. The chain combines TRBV27 with TRBJ2-6, with D perhaps matching TRBD1 (7 bases). Germline CDR1 reads MNHEY; CDR2 reads SMNVEV (reference sequence). Between the trimmed V and J ends, which lost 5 bases and 9 bases, there was a span of 17 bases. CDR3 size: 15 residues. The CDR3 here is CASSPGGTVHNVLTF. Here the CDR3 DNA reads TGTGCCAGCAGTCCAGGAGGGACAGTCCACAACGTCCTGACTTTC.

This clone was found many times. The genes are TRBV19 and TRBJ1-1; D call uncertain. The germline V and J ends were trimmed by 4 bases and 4 bases, with 4 bases remaining between them. Per germline, CDR1 LNHDA and CDR2 SQIVND (reference sequence). The CDR3 totals 11 residues. CDR3 sequence: CASSTVTEAFF. The CDR3 nucleotides are TGTGCCAGTAGTACCGTCACTGAAGCTTTCTTT.

The genes are TRBV6-5 and TRBJ1-4; D remains ambiguous. Trimming shortened V by 6 bases and J by 0 bases, and 8 bases separated the two germline ends. Germline loops: CDR1 MNHEY, CDR2 SVGAGI. The CDR3 contains 14 residues. CDR3 nucleotide sequence: TGTGCCAGCAGACTTTTCGCAACTAATGAAAAACTGTTTTTT. Translated: CASRLFATNEKLFF.

This clone was seen at least ten times. The genes are TRBV7-9 and TRBJ2-7; TRBD1 might be the D (5 bases). The CDR3 consists of 13 residues. Trimming removed 4 bases at V and 6 bases at J, with 13 bases between. Looked up from germline, CDR1 is SEHNR and CDR2 is FQNEAQ (reference sequence). DNA of the CDR3: TGTGCCAGCAGCTCGGCCCAGGGCGTCGAGCAGTACTTC. Protein: CASSSAQGVEQYF.

In this sample, this clone turned up a few times. The chain carries TRBV5-1 and TRBJ1-6; D is perhaps TRBD1 (5 bases). Trimming shortened V by 4 bases and J by 0 bases, and 11 bases separated the two germline ends. CDR1 and CDR2 from the germline V gene are SGHRS and YFSETQ. There are 16 residues in the CDR3. The CDR3 coding sequence is TGCGCCAGCAGCCAGGACATCAGCTCCTATAATTCACCCCTCCACTTT. The encoded protein is CASSQDISSYNSPLHF.

In this sample, this clone turned up many times. The CDR3 protein is CASSASVGRPGKTQYF. The DNA for the CDR3 is TGTGCCAGTAGTGCTAGCGTCGGGCGTCCGGGGAAGACCCAGTACTTC. V gene TRBV19 combines with J gene TRBJ2-5; a possible D gene is TRBD2 (6 bases). This CDR3 is 16 amino acids long. V was shortened by 5 bases and J by 6 bases, with 22 bases between the two germline ends. Germline CDR1 and CDR2: LNHDA and SQIVND (reference sequence).